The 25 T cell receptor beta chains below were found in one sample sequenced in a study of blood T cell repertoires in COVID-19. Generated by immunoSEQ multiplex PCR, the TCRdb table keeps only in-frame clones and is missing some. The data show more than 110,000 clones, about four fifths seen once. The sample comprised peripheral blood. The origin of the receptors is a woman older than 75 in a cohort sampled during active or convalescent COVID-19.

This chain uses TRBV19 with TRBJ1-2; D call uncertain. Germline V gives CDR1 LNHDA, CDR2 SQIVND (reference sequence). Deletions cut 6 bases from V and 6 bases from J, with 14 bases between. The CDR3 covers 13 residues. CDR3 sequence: CASSPSGQDGYTF. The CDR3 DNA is TGTGCCAGTAGCCCGAGCGGGCAGGATGGCTACACCTTC.

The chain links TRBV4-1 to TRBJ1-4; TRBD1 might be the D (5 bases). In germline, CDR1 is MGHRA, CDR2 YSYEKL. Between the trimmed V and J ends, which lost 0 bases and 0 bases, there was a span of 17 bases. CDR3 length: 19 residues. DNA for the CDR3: TGCGCCAGCAGCCAAGACCCCCTGGACACTTATTCAACTAATGAAAAACTGTTTTTT. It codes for CASSQDPLDTYSTNEKLFF.

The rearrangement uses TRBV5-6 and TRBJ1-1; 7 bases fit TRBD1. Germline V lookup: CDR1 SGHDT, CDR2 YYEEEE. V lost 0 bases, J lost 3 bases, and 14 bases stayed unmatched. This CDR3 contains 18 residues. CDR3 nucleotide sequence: TGTGCCAGCAGCTTGGCGGGACAGAGCTATCTCGTGGACACTGAAGCTTTCTTT. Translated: CASSLAGQSYLVDTEAFF.

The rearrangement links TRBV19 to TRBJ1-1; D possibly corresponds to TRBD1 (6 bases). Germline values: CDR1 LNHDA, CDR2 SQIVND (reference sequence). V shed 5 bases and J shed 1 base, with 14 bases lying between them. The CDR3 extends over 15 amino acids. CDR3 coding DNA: TGTGCCAGTAGTTTCGCAGGGGCCCGGAACACTGAAGCTTTCTTT. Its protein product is CASSFAGARNTEAFF.

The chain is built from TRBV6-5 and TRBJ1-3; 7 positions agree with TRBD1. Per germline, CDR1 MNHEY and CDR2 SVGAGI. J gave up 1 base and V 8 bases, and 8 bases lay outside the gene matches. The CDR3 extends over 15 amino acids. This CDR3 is CASSSGTASGNTIYF. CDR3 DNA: TGTGCCAGCTCTTCCGGGACAGCTTCTGGAAACACCATATATTTT.

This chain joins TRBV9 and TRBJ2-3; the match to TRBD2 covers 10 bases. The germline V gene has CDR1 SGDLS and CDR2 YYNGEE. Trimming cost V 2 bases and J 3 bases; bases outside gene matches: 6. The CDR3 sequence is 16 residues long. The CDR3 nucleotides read TGTGCCAGCAGCGTTTCGGATAGCGGGGGGACAGATACGCAGTATTTT. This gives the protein CASSVSDSGGTDTQYF.

CDR3 protein: CASSYFGQSIGYTF. CDR3 bases: TGTGCCAGCAGTTACTTCGGACAGTCCATTGGCTACACCTTC. This chain uses TRBV6-2 or TRBV6-3 with TRBJ1-2; a weak D match, TRBD1 (6 bases). Trimming shortened V by 1 base and J by 7 bases, and 13 bases separated the two germline ends. CDR1 MNHEY and CDR2 SVGEGT come from the germline V gene. The CDR3 is 14 residues long.

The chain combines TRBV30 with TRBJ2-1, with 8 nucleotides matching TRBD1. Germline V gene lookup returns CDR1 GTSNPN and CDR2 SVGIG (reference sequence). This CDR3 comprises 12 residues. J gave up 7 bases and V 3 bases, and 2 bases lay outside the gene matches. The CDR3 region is CAWSRQGNEQFF. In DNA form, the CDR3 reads TGTGCCTGGAGCAGACAGGGGAATGAGCAGTTCTTC.

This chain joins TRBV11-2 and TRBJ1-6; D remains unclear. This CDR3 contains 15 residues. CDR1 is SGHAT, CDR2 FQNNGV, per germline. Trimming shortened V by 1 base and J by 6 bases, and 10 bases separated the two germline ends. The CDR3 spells CASSLAVAFNSPLHF. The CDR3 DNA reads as TGTGCCAGCAGCTTAGCCGTGGCTTTTAATTCACCCCTCCACTTT.

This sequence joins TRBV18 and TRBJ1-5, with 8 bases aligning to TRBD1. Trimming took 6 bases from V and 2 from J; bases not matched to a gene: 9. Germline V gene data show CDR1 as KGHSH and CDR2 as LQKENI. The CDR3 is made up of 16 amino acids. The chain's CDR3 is CASSPAQGAGNQPQHF. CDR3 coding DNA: TGTGCCAGCTCCCCTGCTCAGGGGGCCGGCAATCAGCCCCAGCATTTT.

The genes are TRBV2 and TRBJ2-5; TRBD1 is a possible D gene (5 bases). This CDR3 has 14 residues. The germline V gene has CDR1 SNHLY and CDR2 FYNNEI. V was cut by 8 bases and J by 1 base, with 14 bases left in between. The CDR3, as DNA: TGTGCCAGCCAGTCAGGGCGGAGCCAAGAGACCCAGTACTTC. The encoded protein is CASQSGRSQETQYF.

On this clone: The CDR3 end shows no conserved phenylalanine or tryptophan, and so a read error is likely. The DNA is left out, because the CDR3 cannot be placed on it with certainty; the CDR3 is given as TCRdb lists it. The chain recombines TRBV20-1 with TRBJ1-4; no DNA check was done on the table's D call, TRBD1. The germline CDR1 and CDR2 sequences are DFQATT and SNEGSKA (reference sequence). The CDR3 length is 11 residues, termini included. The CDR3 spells CSARDHGPPEG.

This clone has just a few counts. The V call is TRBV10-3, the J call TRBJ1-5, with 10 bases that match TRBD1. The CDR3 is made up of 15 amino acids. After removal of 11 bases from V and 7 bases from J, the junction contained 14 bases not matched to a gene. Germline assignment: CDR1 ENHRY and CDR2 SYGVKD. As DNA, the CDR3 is TGTGCCCCCTCGGTGGGACAGGGGATCGACCAGCCCCAGCATTTT. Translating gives CAPSVGQGIDQPQHF.

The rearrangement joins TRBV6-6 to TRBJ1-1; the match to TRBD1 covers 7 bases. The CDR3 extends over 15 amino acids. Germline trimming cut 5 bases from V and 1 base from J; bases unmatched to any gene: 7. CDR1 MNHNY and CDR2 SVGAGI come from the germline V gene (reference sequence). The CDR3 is CASSANDRANTEAFF. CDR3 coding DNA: TGTGCCAGCAGTGCGAACGACAGGGCGAACACTGAAGCTTTCTTT.

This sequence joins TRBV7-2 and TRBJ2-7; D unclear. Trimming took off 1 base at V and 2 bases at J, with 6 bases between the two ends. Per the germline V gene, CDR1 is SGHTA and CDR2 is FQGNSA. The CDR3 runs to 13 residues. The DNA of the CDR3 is TGTGCCAGCAGCTTAGGCAGTCCCTACGAGCAGTACTTC. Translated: CASSLGSPYEQYF.

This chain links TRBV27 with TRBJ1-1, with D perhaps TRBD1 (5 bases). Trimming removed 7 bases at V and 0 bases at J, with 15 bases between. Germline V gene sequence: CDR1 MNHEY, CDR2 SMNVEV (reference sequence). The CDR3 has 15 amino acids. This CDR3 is CASTRGSYMNTEAFF. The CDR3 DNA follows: TGTGCCAGCACGCGGGGCAGCTACATGAACACTGAAGCTTTCTTT.

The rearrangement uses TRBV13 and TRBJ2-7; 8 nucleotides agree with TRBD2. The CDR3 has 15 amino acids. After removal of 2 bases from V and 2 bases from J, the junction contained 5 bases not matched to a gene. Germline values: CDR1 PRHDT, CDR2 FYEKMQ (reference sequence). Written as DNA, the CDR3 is TGTGCCAGCAGCTTACCCGGGGGGGATGCCTACGAGCAGTACTTC. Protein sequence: CASSLPGGDAYEQYF.

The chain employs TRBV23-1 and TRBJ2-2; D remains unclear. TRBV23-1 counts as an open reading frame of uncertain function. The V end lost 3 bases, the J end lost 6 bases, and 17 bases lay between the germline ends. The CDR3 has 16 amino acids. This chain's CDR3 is CASSHPGSPGSGELFF. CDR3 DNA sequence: TGCGCCAGCAGTCACCCCGGGTCTCCTGGGTCCGGGGAGCTGTTTTTT.

Here the CDR3 reads CASSTALAGGTDTQYF. CDR3 DNA sequence: TGCGCCAGCAGCACAGCCCTAGCGGGGGGCACAGATACGCAGTATTTT. The chain is built from TRBV5-1 and TRBJ2-3; 10 bases agree with TRBD2. V was pared by 4 bases and J by 1 base, with 6 bases of the junction left unmatched. The CDR3 sequence is 16 residues long. Germline CDR1 and CDR2: SGHRS and YFSETQ.

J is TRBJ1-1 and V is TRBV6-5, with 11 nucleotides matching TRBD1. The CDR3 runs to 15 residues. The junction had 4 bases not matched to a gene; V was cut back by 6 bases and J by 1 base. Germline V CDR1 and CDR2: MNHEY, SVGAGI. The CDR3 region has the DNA TGTGCCAGCAGCCAGGACAGGGGGCGGAACACTGAAGCTTTCTTT. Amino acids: CASSQDRGRNTEAFF.

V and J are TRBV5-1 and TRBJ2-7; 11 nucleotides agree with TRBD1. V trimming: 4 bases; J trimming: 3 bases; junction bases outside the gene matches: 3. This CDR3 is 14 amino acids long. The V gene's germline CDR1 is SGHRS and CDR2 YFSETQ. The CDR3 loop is CASSKGQGVYEQYF. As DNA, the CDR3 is TGCGCCAGCAGCAAGGGACAGGGGGTCTACGAGCAGTACTTC.

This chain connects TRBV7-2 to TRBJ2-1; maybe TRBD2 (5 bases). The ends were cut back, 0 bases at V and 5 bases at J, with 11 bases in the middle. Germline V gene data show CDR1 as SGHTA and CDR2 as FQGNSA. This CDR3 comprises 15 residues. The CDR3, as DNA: TGTGCCAGCAGCTTAGCGGGCTGGGGAGACAATGAGCAGTTCTTC. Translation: CASSLAGWGDNEQFF.

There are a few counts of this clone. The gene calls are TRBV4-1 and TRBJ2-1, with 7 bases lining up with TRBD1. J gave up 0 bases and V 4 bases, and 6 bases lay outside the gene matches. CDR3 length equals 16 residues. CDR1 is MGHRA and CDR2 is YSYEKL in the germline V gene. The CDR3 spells CASSRHRGSSYNEQFF. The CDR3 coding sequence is TGCGCCAGCAGCCGTCACAGGGGAAGCTCCTACAATGAGCAGTTCTTC.

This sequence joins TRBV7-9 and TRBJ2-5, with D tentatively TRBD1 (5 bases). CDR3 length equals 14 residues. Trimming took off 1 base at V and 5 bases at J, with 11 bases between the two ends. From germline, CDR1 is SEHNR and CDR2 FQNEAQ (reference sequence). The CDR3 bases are TGTGCCAGCAGCTTAGTGATCCCAGGGGAGACCCAGTACTTC. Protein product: CASSLVIPGETQYF.

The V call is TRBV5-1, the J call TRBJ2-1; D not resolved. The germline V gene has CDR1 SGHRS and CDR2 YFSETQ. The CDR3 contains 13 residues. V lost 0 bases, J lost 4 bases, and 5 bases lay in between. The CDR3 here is CASSLASYNEQFF. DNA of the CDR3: TGCGCCAGCAGCTTGGCCTCGTACAATGAGCAGTTCTTC.